This is a list of T cell receptor beta chains from one sample in a study of blood T cell repertoires in COVID-19. This table comes from immunoSEQ multiplex PCR, and its TCRdb copy is limited to in-frame clones, with some not included. This table has 300,000 or so clones, roughly 89% appearing once. The sequencing input was PBMCs or T cells enriched from blood (not recorded which). Source of these receptors: a woman aged 50 to 60 who had been exposed to COVID-19. Each CDR3 is given with its conserved first and last residue. A D gene is named only where the DNA matches it firmly. Not all rows give a size; the values are once, few, many and, for expanded clones, a class.

abundance	v_gene	d_gene	j_gene	CDR3nt	CDR3aa
NA	TRBV3-1/TRBV3-2	TRBD2	TRBJ2-1	TGTGCCAGCAGCCAAGGGACTAGCGGGGGGGCCGGTAAGTTCTTC	CASSQGTSGGAGKFF
once	TRBV11-2	NA	TRBJ1-2	TGTGCCAGCAGCTTAGTCCGGGGGGCGGTCGACTATGGCTACACCTTC	CASSLVRGAVDYGYTF
NA	TRBV5-4	TRBD1	TRBJ1-2	TGTGCCAGCAGCTTGACAGGGGGCTCTTATGGCTACACCTTC	CASSLTGGSYGYTF
once	TRBV18	NA	TRBJ2-7	TGTGCCAGCTCACCCACGGCCCAGGCCGAGCAGTACTTC	CASSPTAQAEQYF
NA	TRBV4-1	NA	TRBJ2-1	TGCGCCAGCAGCCAAGAGGAATCGAGCAGGCTGCTCTACAATGAGCAGTTCTTC	CASSQEESSRLLYNEQFF
NA	TRBV5-1	TRBD2	TRBJ2-1	TGCGCCAGCAGCACCCTAGCGGGGGGGCCGAGGGCGGTTGTCGATGAGCAGTTCTTC	CASSTLAGGPRAVVDEQFF
NA	TRBV19	TRBD1	TRBJ1-5	TGTGCCAGCCTCAGTCGGGGGACAGGGGACGCTCAGCCCCAGCATTTT	CASLSRGTGDAQPQHF
NA	TRBV7-6	NA	TRBJ2-5	TGTGCCAGCAGCTTGGGCACCCGGACGTTGGCGGGAGAGACCCAGTACTTC	CASSLGTRTLAGETQYF
NA	TRBV5-5	NA	TRBJ1-5	TGTGCCAGCAGCTTGGCAGGGTTAGATCAGCCCCAGCATTTT	CASSLAGLDQPQHF
NA	TRBV3-1/TRBV3-2	NA	TRBJ1-2	TGTGCCAGCAGCCAAGATAGGGGTTTCGGCTACACCTTC	CASSQDRGFGYTF
NA	TRBV5-4	NA	TRBJ2-7	TGTGCCAGCAGCTTGGCCCGAAGTAGCCGGGGTATTATTGTGGAGCAGTACTTC	CASSLARSSRGIIVEQYF
NA	TRBV28	NA	TRBJ1-1	TGTGCCAGCAGTCCCACCAGACAGCGGGGAGAAGCTTTCTTT	CASSPTRQRGEAFF
NA	TRBV28	NA	TRBJ1-2	TGTGCCAGCAGTTCCGCCTCGGAGGGCAAATATGGCTACACCTTC	CASSSASEGKYGYTF
NA	TRBV7-2	TRBD2	TRBJ2-3	TGTGCCAGCAGCCCTGGGACTACCCTCGGCACAGATACGCAGTATTTT	CASSPGTTLGTDTQYF
NA	TRBV29-1	TRBD1	TRBJ2-5	TGCAGCGTTGCGACAGGGCAAGAGACCCAGTACTTC	CSVATGQETQYF
once	TRBV5-4	TRBD2	TRBJ2-2	TGTGCCAGCAGCTTGACCGGGACTAAGTCCGGGGAGCTGTTTTTT	CASSLTGTKSGELFF
few	TRBV7-9	NA	TRBJ1-5	TGTGCCAGCAGCCCACCGGGGGGTGATCAGCCCCAGCATTTT	CASSPPGGDQPQHF
NA	TRBV5-1	TRBD1	TRBJ2-2	TGCGCCAGCAGCGCAAGACAGGGGGACGGGGAGCTGTTTTTT	CASSARQGDGELFF
NA	TRBV18	NA	TRBJ1-2	TGTGCCAGCTCACCACCGATGGAGCCCCACTATGGCTACACCTTC	CASSPPMEPHYGYTF
once	TRBV28	TRBD2	TRBJ2-1	TGTGCCAGCAGTTTTCTAGCGGGTTACAATGAGCAGTTCTTC	CASSFLAGYNEQFF
NA	TRBV2	TRBD1	TRBJ1-5	TGTGCCAGCAGTGCCCGACAGGGCCATCAGCCCCAGCATTTT	CASSARQGHQPQHF
once	TRBV2	NA	TRBJ1-1	TGTGCCAGCAGTGTACTAGGCACTGAAGCTTTCTTT	CASSVLGTEAFF
NA	TRBV28	TRBD1	TRBJ1-6	TGTGCCAGCAGCACAACAGGGGTCTATAATTCACCCCTCCACTTT	CASSTTGVYNSPLHF
many	TRBV28	NA	TRBJ1-3	TGTGCCAGCAGTCCCAGCCTTACCAGGGTAGAGGGAAACACCATATATTTT	CASSPSLTRVEGNTIYF
NA	TRBV28	NA	TRBJ2-7	TGTGCGTACCAGTACGAGCAGTACTTC	CAYQYEQYF
NA	TRBV5-4	NA	TRBJ2-7	TGTGCCAGCAGCCCAGGACAAAACTACGAGCAGTACTTC	CASSPGQNYEQYF
NA	TRBV23-1	NA	TRBJ2-6	TGCGCCAGCAGTCAAAAGGGGACTGGGGCCAACGTCCTGACTTTC	CASSQKGTGANVLTF
NA	TRBV7-2	TRBD2	TRBJ2-1	TGTGCCAGCAGCCCAGGACTAGCGGAAAACCTCTACAATGAGCAGTTCTTC	CASSPGLAENLYNEQFF
once	TRBV28	TRBD1	TRBJ1-5	TGTGCCAGCAGTTTACCCGGGACAGGGGATCAGCCCCAGCATTTT	CASSLPGTGDQPQHF
NA	TRBV13	NA	TRBJ2-7	TGTGCCAGCAGCTCCACGGGGGGCAGTACCTACGAGCAGTACTTC	CASSSTGGSTYEQYF
NA	TRBV2	NA	TRBJ2-7	TGTGCCAGCAGTGAAAGGGGCAGTTCCTACGAGCAGTACTTC	CASSERGSSYEQYF
NA	TRBV28	NA	TRBJ1-1	TGTGCCAGCACTAACTCCGGGAACACTGAAGCTTTCTTT	CASTNSGNTEAFF
NA	TRBV19	TRBD1	TRBJ2-3	TGTGCCAGTGCGGACAGGGGTGGGACAGATACGCAGTATTTT	CASADRGGTDTQYF
NA	TRBV18	NA	TRBJ1-5	TGTGCCAGCTCACCACTTAATAGCAATCAGCCCCAGCATTTT	CASSPLNSNQPQHF
NA	TRBV6-1	TRBD1	TRBJ2-7	TGTGCCAGCAGTGAAATGATGGGGGACAGCTCCTACGAGCAGTACTTC	CASSEMMGDSSYEQYF
NA	TRBV25-1	NA	TRBJ1-2	TGTGCCAGCAGTGAATGGGAGAGTCACGGCTACACCTTC	CASSEWESHGYTF
few	TRBV6-5	NA	TRBJ2-7	TGTGCCAGCAAACAGGCCTCCTACGAGCAGTACTTC	CASKQASYEQYF
NA	TRBV6-1	NA	TRBJ1-4	TGTGCCAGCAGTGAACTCGCAGTCAATGAAAAACTGTTTTTT	CASSELAVNEKLFF
NA	TRBV2	NA	TRBJ2-2	TGTGCCAGCAGTGGCACAGGGTGGTATTCGAACACCGGGGAGCTGTTTTTT	CASSGTGWYSNTGELFF
NA	TRBV28	TRBD1	TRBJ2-3	TGTGCCAGCAGCCGGGACAGGGGCATGGATACGCAGTATTTT	CASSRDRGMDTQYF
NA	TRBV7-6	TRBD1	TRBJ1-2	TGTGCCAGCAGCCCTCTCGGGGGCGACAGGGGCGACTATGGCTACACCTTC	CASSPLGGDRGDYGYTF
NA	TRBV5-3	NA	TRBJ1-5	TGTGCCAGAAGCTTGGAAAGGGACACCCCTATTTATAGCAATCAGCCCCAGCATTTT	CARSLERDTPIYSNQPQHF
NA	TRBV5-4	TRBD1	TRBJ1-1	TGTGCCAGCAGCCCATTACGACAGGGGGGAGGCACTGAAGCTTTCTTT	CASSPLRQGGGTEAFF
NA	TRBV10-1	TRBD1	TRBJ1-3	TGCGCCAGCAAGAACGACAGGGGCGACAGCTCTGGAAACACCATATATTTT	CASKNDRGDSSGNTIYF
NA	TRBV11-2	TRBD1	TRBJ1-1	TGTGCCAGCAGCCCCGACAGGGGGCTGAACACTGAAGCTTTCTTT	CASSPDRGLNTEAFF
NA	TRBV5-1	NA	TRBJ1-3	TGCGCCATCCAGATGGGAAACACCATATATTTT	CAIQMGNTIYF
NA	TRBV20-1	TRBD2	TRBJ2-7	TGCAGTGCTAGTCGACCTAGCGGGGGGGCAAACGAGCAGTACTTC	CSASRPSGGANEQYF
NA	TRBV4-1	TRBD1	TRBJ1-1	TGCGCCAGCAGCCTACAGGACAGGGAGAACACTGAAGCTTTCTTT	CASSLQDRENTEAFF